Presented here are 20 T cell receptor beta chains from one specimen sequenced in a study of CD8 T cells in Susac syndrome. An amount of RNA that ranged from 0.5 to 1 ug was reverse transcribed with random hexamers. In TCRdb, the immunoSEQ multiplex PCR reads were re-called with MiXCR into one record per CDR3 protein. The table lists 55,000 to 70,000 distinct CDR3 sequences, over 90% of them singletons. Sequenced material: CD8+ T cells from PBMCs. Every receptor here comes from a human donor in good health.

This clonotype was counted a single time. The J gene is TRBJ1-5, the V gene TRBV12-3 or TRBV12-4; D call uncertain. This CDR3 spans 16 amino acids. The V end lost 2 bases, the J end lost 0 bases, and 11 bases lay between the germline ends. The CDR3 nucleotides are TGTGCCAGCAGTTTATCCCCCGGGAGTAGCAATCAGCCCCAGCATTTT. Translating it yields CASSLSPGSSNQPQHF.

The J gene is TRBJ2-5, the V gene TRBV29-1; D is unresolved. In germline, CDR1 is SQVTM, CDR2 ANQGSEA. The CDR3 is 14 amino acids. Trimming removed 0 bases at V and 2 bases at J, with 10 bases between. The CDR3 is CSVEDFRDQETQYF. The CDR3 region has the DNA TGCAGCGTTGAAGATTTTAGGGATCAAGAGACCCAGTACTTC.

CDR3 DNA sequence: TGTGCCAGCAGCACGGGACTAGCGGGGACGTACGAGCAGTACTTC. It translates to CASSTGLAGTYEQYF. The J gene is TRBJ2-7, the V gene TRBV13; 13 positions match TRBD2. Germline CDR1 is PRHDT and CDR2 is FYEKMQ (reference sequence). V lost 5 bases to trimming and J lost 4 bases; unmatched junction nucleotides: 5. The CDR3 is 15 residues long.

CDR3: CSVEDLNGYTF. Written as DNA, the CDR3 is TGCAGCGTTGAAGATCTTAATGGCTACACCTTC. The V call is TRBV29-1, the J call TRBJ1-2, with D uncertain. The V end was cut by 0 bases, the J end by 6 bases, with 5 bases between. Germline CDR1 reads SQVTM; CDR2 reads ANQGSEA. This CDR3 comprises 11 residues.

The V gene is TRBV27, the J gene TRBJ1-1; D not certain. CDR1 MNHEY and CDR2 SMNVEV come from the germline V gene (reference sequence). V dropped 6 bases and J dropped 0 bases, with 8 bases sitting between them. The CDR3 has 13 amino acids. This CDR3 is CASSRWVNTEAFF. The CDR3 DNA reads as TGTGCCAGCAGCCGGTGGGTGAACACTGAAGCTTTCTTT.

The chain has TRBV29-1 and TRBJ2-1; 8 bases fit TRBD2. J lost 10 bases, V lost 6 bases, and 14 bases had no gene match. Germline assignment: CDR1 SQVTM and CDR2 ANQGSEA. The CDR3 spans 14 residues. CDR3 nucleotide sequence: TGCAGCGTAGTGAACGGGAGCGGGGGCTGGGAGCAGTTCTTC. It encodes CSVVNGSGGWEQFF.

The chain has TRBV20-1 and TRBJ1-3, with 7 bases fitting TRBD1. Germline assignment: CDR1 DFQATT and CDR2 SNEGSKA (reference sequence). This CDR3 is built from 15 residues. V shed 5 bases and J 2 bases; nucleotides not matched to a gene: 9. For the CDR3, the DNA is TGCAGTGCTCGACGACAGGGAGAGCCTGGAAACACCATATATTTT. The encoded protein is CSARRQGEPGNTIYF.

The chain has TRBV4-1 and TRBJ2-1, with D unclear. CDR3 length: 14 amino acids. Germline-derived CDR1 and CDR2 are MGHRA and YSYEKL. V lost 1 base and J 13 bases, leaving 17 bases between the germline ends. The CDR3, as DNA: TGCGCCAGCAGCCAAGTAGAATCCGGGCTTTTACAGTTCTTC. Its translation: CASSQVESGLLQFF.

The chain is built from TRBV2 and TRBJ1-1; 8 positions match TRBD1. Germline V CDR1 and CDR2: SNHLY, FYNNEI. V dropped 10 bases and J dropped 0; count of bases not matched to a gene: 4. The CDR3 has 13 amino acids. The CDR3 loop reads CATEDRVNTEAFF. The CDR3 nucleotides read TGTGCCACAGAGGACAGGGTGAACACTGAAGCTTTCTTT. Looking up the rest from reference TRBV2 and TRBJ1-1 gives the full variable domain: EPEVTQTPSHQVTQMGQEVILRCVPISNHLYFYWYRQILGQKVEFLVSFYNNEISEKSEIFDDQFSVERPDGSNFTLKIRSTKLEDSAMYFCATEDRVNTEAFFGQGTRLTVV.

V usage is TRBV18 and J usage is TRBJ2-7; D is ambiguous. There are 12 residues in the CDR3. Looked up from germline, CDR1 is KGHSH and CDR2 is LQKENI. V gave up 2 bases and J gave up 0 bases, with 2 bases separating them. CDR3 region: CASSPGSYEQYF. The CDR3 DNA reads TGTGCCAGCTCACCAGGCTCCTACGAGCAGTACTTC.

The gene calls are TRBV7-8 and TRBJ1-2; a possible D gene is TRBD1 (5 bases). The CDR3 is made up of 14 amino acids. V was pared by 1 base and J by 3 bases, with 9 bases between. Germline V gives CDR1 SGHVS, CDR2 FQNEAQ. CDR3 DNA: TGTGCCAGCAGCTTAGAGGAGGGGTACTATGGCTACACCTTC. Protein sequence: CASSLEEGYYGYTF.

This sequence joins TRBV3-1 and TRBJ2-1; tentative D call: TRBD2 (5 bases). The CDR3 runs 13 residues. V lost 1 base and J lost 10, with 11 bases in between. Per the germline V gene, CDR1 is LGHDT and CDR2 is YNNKEL (reference sequence). The CDR3 is CASSQAPGIEQFF. CDR3 sequence (DNA): TGTGCCAGCAGCCAAGCCCCGGGAATCGAGCAGTTCTTC.

This clonotype was observed a single time. The chain is built from TRBV5-8 and TRBJ2-1; possible D gene TRBD2, 7 bases. Germline V gene sequence: CDR1 SGHTS, CDR2 YDEGEE. The germline V and J ends were trimmed by 3 bases and 6 bases, with 16 bases remaining between them. CDR3 length: 15 amino acids. CDR3 coding DNA: TGTGCCAGCAGCTCTAGGGGGGGCCTAGGCAATGAGCAGTTCTTC. The encoded protein is CASSSRGGLGNEQFF. Full variable domain (outside the CDR3, taken from reference TRBV5-8 and TRBJ2-1): EAGVTQSPTHLIKTRGQQATLRCSPISGHTSVYWYQQALGLGLQFLLWYDEGEERNRGNFPPRFSGRQFPNYSSELNVNALELEDSALYLCASSSRGGLGNEQFFGPGTRLTVL.

V gene TRBV6-5 combines with J gene TRBJ2-1, with D maybe TRBD1 (5 bases). CDR1 and CDR2 from the germline V gene are MNHEY and SVGAGI. The CDR3 runs to 13 residues. With 3 bases removed from V and 7 bases from J, the gap between germline ends came to 10 bases. CDR3 nucleotide sequence: TGTGCCAGCAGTTATAATCAGGGAAATGAGCAGTTCTTC. This gives the protein CASSYNQGNEQFF.

The gene calls are TRBV7-9 and TRBJ1-3; D call uncertain. Germline values: CDR1 SEHNR, CDR2 FQNEAQ (reference sequence). The CDR3 consists of 14 residues. Trimming took 11 bases from V and 0 from J, leaving 14 bases between them. CDR3 nucleotide sequence: TGTGCCTTCCCGGAAACACCCTCTGGAAACACCATATATTTT. Translated, it gives CAFPETPSGNTIYF.

The V call is TRBV20-1, the J call TRBJ1-1; a possible D gene is TRBD1 (5 bases). Germline V gives CDR1 DFQATT, CDR2 SNEGSKA (reference sequence). This CDR3 region has 14 residues. The V end was cut by 5 bases, the J end by 2 bases, with 15 bases between. The CDR3 loop is CSAVLLGDNTEAFF. The CDR3, as DNA: TGCAGTGCTGTACTACTCGGGGACAACACTGAAGCTTTCTTT.

The V and J genes are TRBV6-1 and TRBJ2-7; 7 bases match TRBD1. The CDR3 sequence is 15 residues long. Germline V gives CDR1 MNHNS, CDR2 SASEGT. With 2 bases clipped from V and 3 bases from J, the junction kept 7 bases outside the gene matches. In DNA, the CDR3 is TGTGCCAGCAGTGAACTCAACAGGGGTGACTACGAGCAGTACGTC. It is translated as CASSELNRGDYEQYV.

The J gene is TRBJ1-1, the V gene TRBV9; D unclear. Germline V gene data show CDR1 as SGDLS and CDR2 as YYNGEE. The CDR3 runs 17 residues. Trimming left V 0 bases short and J 3 bases short, with 18 bases between. The CDR3 sequence is CASSVGPSTVSDTEAFF. The DNA of the CDR3 is TGTGCCAGCAGCGTAGGGCCCTCAACGGTGTCGGACACTGAAGCTTTCTTT. The full variable domain, completed using reference TRBV9 and TRBJ1-1, is DSGVTQTPKHLITATGQRVTLRCSPRSGDLSVYWYQQSLDQGLQFLIQYYNGEERAKGNILERFSAQQFPDLHSELNLSSLELGDSALYFCASSVGPSTVSDTEAFFGQGTRLTVV.

The chain employs TRBV7-9 and TRBJ2-7, with D possibly TRBD1 on 6 matching bases. The CDR3 totals 18 residues. Germline V gene lookup returns CDR1 SEHNR and CDR2 FQNEAQ (reference sequence). V was trimmed by 3 bases and J by 2 bases, leaving 23 bases between them. The CDR3 DNA reads TGTGCCAGCAGCTTCCACGTGTTGGACAGCCTGAATACCTACGAGCAGTACGTC. As protein: CASSFHVLDSLNTYEQYV.

CDR3 sequence: CASSSRQGANTEAFF. Here the CDR3 DNA reads TGCGCCAGCAGCTCCCGACAGGGTGCGAACACTGAAGCTTTCTTT. The rearrangement links TRBV5-1 to TRBJ1-1; 7 bases agree with TRBD1. The junction had 6 bases not matched to a gene; V was cut back by 3 bases and J by 1 base. Germline V lookup: CDR1 SGHRS, CDR2 YFSETQ. The CDR3 is 15 residues long.